These 6 T cell receptor beta chains were sequenced from one sample in a study of blood T cell repertoires in COVID-19. Clones were read by immunoSEQ multiplex PCR, and TCRdb kept only the in-frame ones, dropping some. The profile shows 150,000 to 200,000 clones, around nine tenths of them singletons. What was sequenced was peripheral blood. Receptors were obtained from a man in his 70s with acute or convalescent COVID-19.

The chain couples TRBV30 to TRBJ1-4; unclear D gene. The CDR3 covers 14 residues. Germline lookup yields CDR1 GTSNPN and CDR2 SVGIG (reference sequence). The germline V and J ends were trimmed by 0 bases and 11 bases, with 16 bases remaining between them. CDR3 sequence reads: CAWSVGSITGKLFF. The CDR3 region has the DNA TGTGCCTGGAGTGTGGGCAGCATTACGGGGAAACTGTTTTTT.

The CDR3 region has the DNA TGTGCCAGCAGCCAAGAAAGGGGGCCTATGAACACTGAAGCTTTCTTT. Encoded protein: CASSQERGPMNTEAFF. The gene calls are TRBV3-1 (or the pseudogene TRBV3-2) and TRBJ1-1, with 7 bases aligning to TRBD1. CDR1 LGHDT and CDR2 YNNKEL come from the germline V gene (reference sequence). This CDR3 comprises 16 residues. V lost 0 bases to trimming and J lost 0 bases; unmatched junction nucleotides: 4.

The V call is TRBV2, the J call TRBJ1-6; D is possibly TRBD1 (5 bases). This CDR3 comprises 11 residues. In germline, CDR1 is SNHLY, CDR2 FYNNEI. The V and J ends lost 3 bases and 15 bases respectively, with 9 bases between them. The DNA of the CDR3 is TGTGCCAGCAGTGAGTCCGACAGCCTCCACTTT. Translation: CASSESDSLHF.

The rearrangement joins TRBV18 to TRBJ2-2, with a weak D call TRBD1 (5 bases). V dropped 1 base and J dropped 1 base, with 10 bases sitting between them. Germline CDR1 is KGHSH and CDR2 is LQKENI. The CDR3 covers 16 residues. The CDR3 nucleotides read TGTGCCAGCTCACCACAGGGGTTGTGGAACACCGGGGAGCTGTTTTTT. Protein sequence: CASSPQGLWNTGELFF.

The chain recombines TRBV18 with TRBJ2-5; 7 positions match TRBD1. The CDR3 runs to 13 residues. The junction had 6 bases not matched to a gene; V was cut back by 6 bases and J by 5 bases. In germline, CDR1 is KGHSH, CDR2 LQKENI. The CDR3, as DNA: TGTGCCAGCTCCCAGGGACAGTCGGAGACCCAGTACTTC. This sequence encodes CASSQGQSETQYF.

The V gene is TRBV5-6, the J gene TRBJ1-6; D perhaps matches TRBD1 (6 bases). From germline, CDR1 is SGHDT and CDR2 YYEEEE. The V end was cut by 4 bases, the J end by 10 bases, with 12 bases between. The CDR3 totals 13 residues. CDR3 DNA sequence: TGTGCCAGCAGCCAACAGGGTGACTCACCCCTCCACTTT. Protein sequence: CASSQQGDSPLHF.